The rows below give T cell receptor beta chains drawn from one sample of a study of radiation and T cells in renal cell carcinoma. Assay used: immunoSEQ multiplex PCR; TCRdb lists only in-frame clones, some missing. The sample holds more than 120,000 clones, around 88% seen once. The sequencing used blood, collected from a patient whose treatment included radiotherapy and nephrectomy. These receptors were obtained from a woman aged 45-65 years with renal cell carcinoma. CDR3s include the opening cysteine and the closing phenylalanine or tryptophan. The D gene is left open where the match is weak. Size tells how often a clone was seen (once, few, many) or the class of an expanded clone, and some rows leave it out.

CDR3 DNA: TGTGCCAGCAGCTTAAACCGGGGTAACGAGCAGTACTTC
CDR3 protein: CASSLNRGNEQYF
J gene: TRBJ2-7
clone size: .
D gene: .
V gene: TRBV13

CDR3 DNA: TGTGCCATCGGGGACAGGGGATTGGGCACTGAAGCTTTCTTT
CDR3 protein: CAIGDRGLGTEAFF
J gene: TRBJ1-1
clone size: many
D gene: TRBD1
V gene: TRBV10-3

CDR3 DNA: TGTGCCAGCAGCACCACGGCCAGCACGGCTTACGAGCAGTACTTC
CDR3 protein: CASSTTASTAYEQYF
J gene: TRBJ2-7
clone size: .
D gene: .
V gene: TRBV9

CDR3 DNA: TGTGCCAGCGGGATTTTCAACACCGGGGAGCTGTTTTTT
CDR3 protein: CASGIFNTGELFF
J gene: TRBJ2-2
clone size: .
D gene: TRBD2
V gene: TRBV30

CDR3 DNA: TGTGCCAGCAGCCAATACGCACTTCGGGGGGACGAGCAGTACTTC
CDR3 protein: CASSQYALRGDEQYF
J gene: TRBJ2-7
clone size: once
D gene: TRBD2
V gene: TRBV27

CDR3 DNA: TGCGCCAGCAGCCAAGGGGGTAATGGGTTAACAGATACGCAGTATTTT
CDR3 protein: CASSQGGNGLTDTQYF
J gene: TRBJ2-3
clone size: .
D gene: .
V gene: TRBV4-3

CDR3 DNA: TGTGCCAGCAGTGAAAATTGGGTACTAGACAATAATTCACCCCTCCACTTT
CDR3 protein: CASSENWVLDNNSPLHF
J gene: TRBJ1-6
clone size: .
D gene: .
V gene: TRBV2

CDR3 DNA: TGTGCCAGCGCCTCCCTCAGCAAGACCGGGGAGCTGTTTTTT
CDR3 protein: CASASLSKTGELFF
J gene: TRBJ2-2
clone size: once
D gene: .
V gene: TRBV4-2

CDR3 DNA: TGTGCCAGCAGCCAAACGGGACAGGGGCCAGATACGCAGTATTTT
CDR3 protein: CASSQTGQGPDTQYF
J gene: TRBJ2-3
clone size: .
D gene: TRBD1
V gene: TRBV5-6

CDR3 DNA: TGTGCCAGCAGTTACACAAGGACAGGGGGCGAGCAGTACTTC
CDR3 protein: CASSYTRTGGEQYF
J gene: TRBJ2-7
clone size: .
D gene: TRBD1
V gene: TRBV6-5

CDR3 DNA: TGCAGTGCTCTCAGGGGATTGGAGTTCTTC
CDR3 protein: CSALRGLEFF
J gene: TRBJ2-1
clone size: .
D gene: .
V gene: TRBV20-1

CDR3 DNA: TGTGCCAGCAGCTTAGCGTTAAGGACTAGCTACAATGAGCAGTTCTTC
CDR3 protein: CASSLALRTSYNEQFF
J gene: TRBJ2-1
clone size: .
D gene: TRBD2
V gene: TRBV7-2

CDR3 DNA: TGTGCCAGCTCACCTCCGACAGTTTCCAACGAGCAGTACTTC
CDR3 protein: CASSPPTVSNEQYF
J gene: TRBJ2-7
clone size: .
D gene: .
V gene: TRBV18

CDR3 DNA: TGTGCCAGCAGTCCTGGGCCCGTAAATCAGCCCCAGCATTTT
CDR3 protein: CASSPGPVNQPQHF
J gene: TRBJ1-5
clone size: few
D gene: .
V gene: TRBV28

CDR3 DNA: TGCAGTGCTAGACCTCGCTATGAGCAGTTCTTC
CDR3 protein: CSARPRYEQFF
J gene: TRBJ2-1
clone size: once
D gene: .
V gene: TRBV20-1

CDR3 DNA: TGCGCCAGCAGCTTGGGGGACAGGGGAAGCAATCAGCCCCAGCATTTT
CDR3 protein: CASSLGDRGSNQPQHF
J gene: TRBJ1-5
clone size: .
D gene: TRBD1
V gene: TRBV5-1

CDR3 DNA: TGTGCCAGCAGCTTAGATGCTGGTGTGCAGTACTTC
CDR3 protein: CASSLDAGVQYF
J gene: TRBJ2-7
clone size: .
D gene: .
V gene: TRBV7-2

CDR3 DNA: TGTGCCACCAGCAGAGATGGTGGGGGCGGCACAGATACGCAGTATTTT
CDR3 protein: CATSRDGGGGTDTQYF
J gene: TRBJ2-3
clone size: .
D gene: .
V gene: TRBV15

CDR3 DNA: TGTGCCACCAGCAGAGTTTTCATGGAGGAGACCCAGTACTTC
CDR3 protein: CATSRVFMEETQYF
J gene: TRBJ2-5
clone size: few
D gene: .
V gene: TRBV15

CDR3 DNA: TGTGCCAGCAAATCGGCGGGAGAGGTTGGAAACACCATATATTTT
CDR3 protein: CASKSAGEVGNTIYF
J gene: TRBJ1-3
clone size: .
D gene: .
V gene: TRBV6-5

CDR3 DNA: TGTGCCAGCAGTGATAGGGATGCTGAAGCTTTCTTT
CDR3 protein: CASSDRDAEAFF
J gene: TRBJ1-1
clone size: .
D gene: .
V gene: TRBV25-1

CDR3 DNA: TGTGCCAGCTCACGACTGGGGACTAGCGGTTACGAGCAGTACTTC
CDR3 protein: CASSRLGTSGYEQYF
J gene: TRBJ2-7
clone size: .
D gene: TRBD2
V gene: TRBV27

CDR3 DNA: TGTGCCACCAGCAGAGACAGGGCCGTTTCCTACGAGCAGTACTTC
CDR3 protein: CATSRDRAVSYEQYF
J gene: TRBJ2-7
clone size: .
D gene: .
V gene: TRBV15

CDR3 DNA: TGTGCCAGCAGCTTAGGGCTACTACTCTCTGGAAACACCATATATTTT
CDR3 protein: CASSLGLLLSGNTIYF
J gene: TRBJ1-3
clone size: .
D gene: .
V gene: TRBV7-9

CDR3 DNA: TGTGCCAGCAGCTCCCTCATCTCATCACCCCTCCACTTT
CDR3 protein: CASSSLISSPLHF
J gene: TRBJ1-6
clone size: .
D gene: .
V gene: TRBV7-9

CDR3 DNA: TGCGCCAGCAGCTGGGAGCCCAGCGGAGGGGTCACAGATACGCAGTATTTT
CDR3 protein: CASSWEPSGGVTDTQYF
J gene: TRBJ2-3
clone size: .
D gene: .
V gene: TRBV5-1

CDR3 DNA: TGTGCCAGCATCGAGGACAGGGAAACTGAAGCTTTCTTT
CDR3 protein: CASIEDRETEAFF
J gene: TRBJ1-1
clone size: .
D gene: TRBD1
V gene: TRBV2

CDR3 DNA: TGTGCCAGCTCACCACCGACAGGGGTGTCCTACGAGCAGTACTTC
CDR3 protein: CASSPPTGVSYEQYF
J gene: TRBJ2-7
clone size: once
D gene: TRBD1
V gene: TRBV18

CDR3 DNA: TGTGCCAGCAGCTTCGGGACAGGAGGACTCGGCAATCAGCCCCAGCATTTT
CDR3 protein: CASSFGTGGLGNQPQHF
J gene: TRBJ1-5
clone size: .
D gene: TRBD1
V gene: TRBV7-9

CDR3 DNA: TGTGCCAGCAGTTTAGCGGGGGGAGATACGCAGTATTTT
CDR3 protein: CASSLAGGDTQYF
J gene: TRBJ2-3
clone size: many
D gene: TRBD2
V gene: TRBV6-6

CDR3 DNA: TGTGCCAGCAGCTACATCCGGGACAGCTACGAGCAGTACTTC
CDR3 protein: CASSYIRDSYEQYF
J gene: TRBJ2-7
clone size: .
D gene: TRBD1
V gene: TRBV11-2

CDR3 DNA: TGTGCCACCTCTCCGGGGAGAAGCGGGGGGCATCTCACAGATACGCAGTATTTT
CDR3 protein: CATSPGRSGGHLTDTQYF
J gene: TRBJ2-3
clone size: .
D gene: TRBD2
V gene: TRBV5-6

CDR3 DNA: TGTGCCAGCAGCCAGAGACAGGGGGCCGACACCGGGGAGCTGTTTTTT
CDR3 protein: CASSQRQGADTGELFF
J gene: TRBJ2-2
clone size: .
D gene: TRBD1
V gene: TRBV9

CDR3 DNA: TGCGCCAGCAGCCCATGGCAGCCGGGGAACACTGAAGCTTTCTTT
CDR3 protein: CASSPWQPGNTEAFF
J gene: TRBJ1-1
clone size: .
D gene: .
V gene: TRBV5-1

CDR3 DNA: TGTGCCAGCAGCAAGCGGAGCCAAGAGACCCAGTACTTC
CDR3 protein: CASSKRSQETQYF
J gene: TRBJ2-5
clone size: once
D gene: .
V gene: TRBV7-2

CDR3 DNA: TGTGCCAGCAGTTACACGGCAGGGGGGAACTATGGCTACACCTTC
CDR3 protein: CASSYTAGGNYGYTF
J gene: TRBJ1-2
clone size: .
D gene: TRBD1
V gene: TRBV6-6

CDR3 DNA: TGTGCCAGCAGTGAAGTGAGGGGGGCCGGGAAGACCCAGTACTTC
CDR3 protein: CASSEVRGAGKTQYF
J gene: TRBJ2-5
clone size: .
D gene: .
V gene: TRBV25-1

CDR3 DNA: TGTGCCAGCAGTAATACCGGGACAACACTACGCGAGCAGTACTTC
CDR3 protein: CASSNTGTTLREQYF
J gene: TRBJ2-7
clone size: .
D gene: .
V gene: TRBV7-9

CDR3 DNA: TGTGCCACCCTATTAGCCTGGATGAACACTGAAGCTTTCTTT
CDR3 protein: CATLLAWMNTEAFF
J gene: TRBJ1-1
clone size: .
D gene: .
V gene: TRBV15

CDR3 DNA: TGCGCCAGCAGTTCGGGGGCAAGAGAGACCCAGTACTTC
CDR3 protein: CASSSGARETQYF
J gene: TRBJ2-5
clone size: .
D gene: .
V gene: TRBV5-1

CDR3 DNA: TGTGCCAGCAGCTTAGGCAGGACCACTGAAGCTTTCTTT
CDR3 protein: CASSLGRTTEAFF
J gene: TRBJ1-1
clone size: .
D gene: .
V gene: TRBV11-2

CDR3 DNA: TGTGCCAGCAGCTTGGGTGGGACAGGGAGAGGGGGTGAGCAGTTCTTC
CDR3 protein: CASSLGGTGRGGEQFF
J gene: TRBJ2-1
clone size: .
D gene: TRBD1
V gene: TRBV5-5

CDR3 DNA: TGTGCCACCAAAAAACGGCAGGAGGTAGGTCAGCCCCAGCATTTT
CDR3 protein: CATKKRQEVGQPQHF
J gene: TRBJ1-5
clone size: .
D gene: .
V gene: TRBV19

CDR3 DNA: TGTGCCAGCAGCCTGAGCGAAGCCCACACCATATATTTT
CDR3 protein: CASSLSEAHTIYF
J gene: TRBJ1-3
clone size: .
D gene: .
V gene: TRBV5-4